The T cell receptor (beta chain) under discussion was sequenced for a study of blood T cells in healthy people across ages. This clonotype occurred many times. Through a sample-barcoded 5' primer and a J-beta primer mix, a second PCR was run for roughly 6 to 12 cycles. TCRdb re-derived calls from the 5' RACE reads in MiXCR, one entry per CDR3 protein. The profile covers around 870,000 distinct CDR3 sequences, with more than 25% appearing a single time and about 18% taken by the ten largest. Donors were healthy Caucasian individuals from Russia aged roughly 6 to 95. Whenever a sample was processed, at least 6 million PBMCs were isolated. After removal of 6 bases from V and 2 bases from J, the junction contained 9 bases not matched to a gene. This CDR3 is built from 16 residues. The germline gives CDR1 MNHEY, CDR2 SVGEGT.

The source of this sequence is a woman aged 80 or over in good health. This chain connects TRBV6-2 or TRBV6-3 to TRBJ1-5; the match to TRBD1 covers 8 bases. Input material: blood. For the CDR3, the DNA is TGTGCCAGCAGAAGGACAGGGATCGGAGGCAATCAGCCCCAGCATTTT. Protein: CASRRTGIGGNQPQHF.